The present T cell receptor (beta chain) was sequenced within a study of PD-1 blockade in classical Hodgkin lymphoma. Time point described: cycle 4 day 1 (C4D1), after around six weeks of nivolumab. All patients relapsed after autologous stem cell transplantation, and brentuximab vedotin exposure varied. Some clones are missing from TCRdb's copy, which holds only in-frame ones; the method was immunoSEQ multiplex PCR. This table has about 39,000 clones, more than 60% appearing once. Germline CDR1 is SGDLS and CDR2 is YYNGEE. The V segment lost 3 bases and the J segment 4 bases; nucleotides outside the gene matches: 3. CDR3 length: 14 amino acids.

The TCR sequence derives from a human donor with classical Hodgkin lymphoma. The material was peripheral blood mononuclear cells (PBMCs), obtained before the fourth cycle of nivolumab. The rearrangement links TRBV9 to TRBJ2-2, with 7 nucleotides matching TRBD1. CDR3 sequence (DNA): TGTGCCAGCAGCGAATCAGGGGGCACCGGGGAGCTGTTTTTT. Translated, it gives CASSESGGTGELFF.